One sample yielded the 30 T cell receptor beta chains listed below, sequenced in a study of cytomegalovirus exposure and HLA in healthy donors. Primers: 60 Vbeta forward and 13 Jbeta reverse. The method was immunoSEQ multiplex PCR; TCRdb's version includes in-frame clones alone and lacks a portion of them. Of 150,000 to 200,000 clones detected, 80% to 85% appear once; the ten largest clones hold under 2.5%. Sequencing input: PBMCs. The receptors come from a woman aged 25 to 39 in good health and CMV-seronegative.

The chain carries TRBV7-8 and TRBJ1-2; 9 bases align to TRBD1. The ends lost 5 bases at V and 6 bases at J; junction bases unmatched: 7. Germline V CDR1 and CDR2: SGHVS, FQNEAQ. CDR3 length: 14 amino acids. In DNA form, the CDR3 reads TGTGCCAGCAGCCGCACGGACAGGGGCAATGGCTACACCTTC. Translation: CASSRTDRGNGYTF.

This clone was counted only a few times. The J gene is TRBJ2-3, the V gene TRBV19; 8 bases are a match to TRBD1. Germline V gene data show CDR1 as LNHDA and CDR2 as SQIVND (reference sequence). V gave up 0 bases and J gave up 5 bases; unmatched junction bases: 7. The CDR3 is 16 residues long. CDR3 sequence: CASSIDRAGGRDTQYF. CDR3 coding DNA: TGTGCCAGTAGTATAGATCGTGCAGGGGGCAGAGATACGCAGTATTTT.

The CDR3 DNA is TGTGCCAGCAGCCAAGACTTACTGGGGAGCGCTGGGGCCAACGTCCTGACTTTC. Translation: CASSQDLLGSAGANVLTF. The genes are TRBV4-2 and TRBJ2-6, with TRBD2 as a possible D gene (5 bases). CDR3 length equals 18 residues. The germline CDR1 and CDR2 sequences are LGHNA and YNFKEQ. The V gene lost 0 bases and the J gene lost 2 bases, with 14 bases spanning the gap.

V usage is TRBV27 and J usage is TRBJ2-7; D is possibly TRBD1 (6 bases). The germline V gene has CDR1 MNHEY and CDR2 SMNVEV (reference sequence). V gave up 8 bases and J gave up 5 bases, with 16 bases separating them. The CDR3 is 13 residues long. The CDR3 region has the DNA TGTGCCAGCGCAGGGCCTGGGACAAACGAGCAGTACTTC. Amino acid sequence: CASAGPGTNEQYF.

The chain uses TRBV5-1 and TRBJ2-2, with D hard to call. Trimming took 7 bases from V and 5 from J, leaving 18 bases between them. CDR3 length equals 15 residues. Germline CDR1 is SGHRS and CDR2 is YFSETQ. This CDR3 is CASGRIEDNTGELFF. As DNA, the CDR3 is TGCGCCAGCGGAAGGATAGAGGATAATACCGGGGAGCTGTTTTTT.

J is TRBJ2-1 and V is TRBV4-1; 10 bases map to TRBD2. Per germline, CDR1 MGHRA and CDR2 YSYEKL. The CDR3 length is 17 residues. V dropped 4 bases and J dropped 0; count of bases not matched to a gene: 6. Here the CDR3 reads CASSRGLAAGSYNEQFF. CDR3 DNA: TGCGCCAGCAGCCGCGGACTAGCGGCAGGCTCCTACAATGAGCAGTTCTTC.

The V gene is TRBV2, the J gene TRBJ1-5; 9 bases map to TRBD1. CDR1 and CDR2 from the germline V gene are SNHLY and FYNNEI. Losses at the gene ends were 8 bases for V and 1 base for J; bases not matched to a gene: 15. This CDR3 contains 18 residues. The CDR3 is CASSYAGTGLRSNQPQHF. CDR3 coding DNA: TGTGCCAGCTCCTACGCCGGGACAGGGCTCCGGAGCAATCAGCCCCAGCATTTT.

DNA of the CDR3: TGTGCCAGCAGCCAAGATTACAGGGGGTATGGCTACACCTTC. Protein: CASSQDYRGYGYTF. The rearrangement links TRBV14 to TRBJ1-2; 8 bases match TRBD1. The CDR3 totals 14 residues. V was clipped by 0 bases and J by 5 bases; unmatched bases: 2. Germline V gives CDR1 SGHDN, CDR2 FVKESK.

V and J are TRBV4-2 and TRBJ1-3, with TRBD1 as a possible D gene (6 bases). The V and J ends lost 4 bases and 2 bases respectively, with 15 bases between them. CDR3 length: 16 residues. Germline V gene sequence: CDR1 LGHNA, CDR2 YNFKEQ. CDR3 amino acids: CASSLQGSLAGNTIYF. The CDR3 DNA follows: TGTGCCAGCAGCCTACAGGGTAGTCTTGCTGGAAACACCATATATTTT.

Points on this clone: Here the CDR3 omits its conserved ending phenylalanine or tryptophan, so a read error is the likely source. CDR3 in amino acids: CASSLVTGGLNGYTL. CDR3 nucleotide sequence: TGTGCCAGCAGTTTAGTAACAGGGGGCCTTAATGGCTACACCCTC. This chain uses TRBV28 with TRBJ1-2, with TRBD1 matching over 9 bases. The CDR3 extends over 15 amino acids. The V segment lost 2 bases and the J segment 6 bases; nucleotides outside the gene matches: 7. Germline CDR1 reads MDHEN; CDR2 reads SYDVKM.

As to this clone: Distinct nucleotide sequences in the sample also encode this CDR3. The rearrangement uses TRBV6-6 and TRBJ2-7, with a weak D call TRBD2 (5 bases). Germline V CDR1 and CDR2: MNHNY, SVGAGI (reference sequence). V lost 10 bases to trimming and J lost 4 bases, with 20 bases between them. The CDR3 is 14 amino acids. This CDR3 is CAIQRLNEGYEQYF. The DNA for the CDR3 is TGTGCCATACAGAGACTTAACGAGGGTTACGAGCAGTACTTC.

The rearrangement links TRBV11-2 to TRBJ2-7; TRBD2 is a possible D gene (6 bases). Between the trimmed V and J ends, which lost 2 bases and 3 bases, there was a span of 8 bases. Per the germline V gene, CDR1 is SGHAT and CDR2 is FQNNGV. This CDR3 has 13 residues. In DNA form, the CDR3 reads TGTGCCAGCAGCTTACAGGGACTCTACGAGCAGTACTTC. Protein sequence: CASSLQGLYEQYF.

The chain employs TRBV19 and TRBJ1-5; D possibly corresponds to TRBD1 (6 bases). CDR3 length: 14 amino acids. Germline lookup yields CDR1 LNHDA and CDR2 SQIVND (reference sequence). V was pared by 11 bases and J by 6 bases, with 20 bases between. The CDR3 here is CAVHDRREGQPQHF. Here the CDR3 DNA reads TGTGCCGTCCACGACAGGCGAGAGGGTCAGCCCCAGCATTTT.

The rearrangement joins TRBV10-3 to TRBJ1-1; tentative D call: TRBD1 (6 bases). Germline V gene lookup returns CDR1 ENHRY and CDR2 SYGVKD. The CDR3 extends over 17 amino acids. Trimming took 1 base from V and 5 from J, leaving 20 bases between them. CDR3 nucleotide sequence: TGTGCCATCAGTGAGTTCAAACAGAGTAGGGGGGGTACTGAAGCTTTCTTT. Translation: CAISEFKQSRGGTEAFF.

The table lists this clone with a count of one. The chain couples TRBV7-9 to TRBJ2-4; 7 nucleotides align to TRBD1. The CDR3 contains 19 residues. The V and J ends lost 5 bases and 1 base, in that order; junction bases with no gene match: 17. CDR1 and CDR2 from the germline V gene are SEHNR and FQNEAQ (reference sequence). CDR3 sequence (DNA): TGTGCCAGCAGCCGAACGCCGGGACAGACTACGAGGGCCAAAAACATTCAGTACTTC. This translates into CASSRTPGQTTRAKNIQYF.

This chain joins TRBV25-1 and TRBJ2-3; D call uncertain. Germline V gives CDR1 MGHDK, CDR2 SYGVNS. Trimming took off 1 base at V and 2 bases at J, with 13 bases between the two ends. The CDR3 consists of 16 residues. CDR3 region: CASSEWASPDTDTQYF. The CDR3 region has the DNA TGTGCCAGCAGTGAATGGGCCTCGCCGGACACAGATACGCAGTATTTT. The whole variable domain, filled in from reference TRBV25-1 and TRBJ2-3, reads EADIYQTPRYLVIGTGKKITLECSQTMGHDKMYWYQQDPGMELHLIHYSYGVNSTEKGDLSSESTVSRIRTEHFPLTLESARPSHTSQYLCASSEWASPDTDTQYFGPGTRLTVL.

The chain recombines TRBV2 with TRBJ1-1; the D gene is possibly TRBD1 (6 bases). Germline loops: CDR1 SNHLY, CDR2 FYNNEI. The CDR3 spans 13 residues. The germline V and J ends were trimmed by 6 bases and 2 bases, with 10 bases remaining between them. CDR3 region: CASSGQLNTEAFF. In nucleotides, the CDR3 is TGTGCCAGCAGCGGACAGCTAAACACTGAAGCTTTCTTT. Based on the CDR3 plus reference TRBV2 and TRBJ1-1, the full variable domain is EPEVTQTPSHQVTQMGQEVILRCVPISNHLYFYWYRQILGQKVEFLVSFYNNEISEKSEIFDDQFSVERPDGSNFTLKIRSTKLEDSAMYFCASSGQLNTEAFFGQGTRLTVV.

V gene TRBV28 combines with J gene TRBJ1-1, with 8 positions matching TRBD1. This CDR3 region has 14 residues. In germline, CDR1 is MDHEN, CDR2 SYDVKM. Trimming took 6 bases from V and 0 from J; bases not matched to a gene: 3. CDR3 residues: CASRGGQVNTEAFF. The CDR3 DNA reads TGTGCCAGCAGGGGGGGACAGGTGAACACTGAAGCTTTCTTT.

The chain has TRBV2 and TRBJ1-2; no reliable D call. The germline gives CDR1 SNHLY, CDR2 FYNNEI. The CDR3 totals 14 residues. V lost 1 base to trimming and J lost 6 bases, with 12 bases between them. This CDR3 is CASSEGQVRNGYTF. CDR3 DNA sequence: TGTGCCAGCAGTGAAGGTCAGGTTAGGAATGGCTACACCTTC. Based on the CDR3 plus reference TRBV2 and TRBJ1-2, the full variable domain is EPEVTQTPSHQVTQMGQEVILRCVPISNHLYFYWYRQILGQKVEFLVSFYNNEISEKSEIFDDQFSVERPDGSNFTLKIRSTKLEDSAMYFCASSEGQVRNGYTFGSGTRLTVV.

Here the CDR3 reads CASRQGGLYSNQPQHF. Here the CDR3 DNA reads TGTGCCAGCAGACAGGGAGGGCTCTATAGCAATCAGCCCCAGCATTTT. The V and J genes are TRBV11-3 and TRBJ1-5, with a tentative D call TRBD1 (6 bases). The CDR3 length is 16 residues. V lost 6 bases and J lost 0, with 15 bases in between. Germline values: CDR1 SGHNT, CDR2 YENEEA.

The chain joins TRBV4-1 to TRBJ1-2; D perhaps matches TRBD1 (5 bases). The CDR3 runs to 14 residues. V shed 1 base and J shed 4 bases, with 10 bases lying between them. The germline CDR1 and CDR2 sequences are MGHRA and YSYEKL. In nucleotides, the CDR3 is TGCGCCAGCAGCCAAGGGCAGGGCGCCTATGGCTACACCTTC. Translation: CASSQGQGAYGYTF.

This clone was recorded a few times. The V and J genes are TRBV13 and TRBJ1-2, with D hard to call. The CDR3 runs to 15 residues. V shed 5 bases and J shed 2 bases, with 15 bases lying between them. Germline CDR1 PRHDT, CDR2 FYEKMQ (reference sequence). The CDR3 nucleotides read TGTGCCAGCAGCCTGAGGAGGTACACGAACTATGGCTACACCTTC. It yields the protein CASSLRRYTNYGYTF.

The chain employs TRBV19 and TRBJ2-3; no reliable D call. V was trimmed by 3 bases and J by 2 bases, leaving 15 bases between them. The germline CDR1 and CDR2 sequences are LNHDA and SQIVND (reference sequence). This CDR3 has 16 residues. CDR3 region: CASSIGASWYTDTQYF. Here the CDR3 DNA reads TGTGCCAGTAGTATTGGAGCGTCATGGTACACAGATACGCAGTATTTT.

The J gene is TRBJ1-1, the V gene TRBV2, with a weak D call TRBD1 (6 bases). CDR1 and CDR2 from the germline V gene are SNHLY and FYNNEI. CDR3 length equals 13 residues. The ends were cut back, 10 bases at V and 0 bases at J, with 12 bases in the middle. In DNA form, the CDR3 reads TGTGCCATTTCGTACAGGGTGAACACTGAAGCTTTCTTT. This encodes CAISYRVNTEAFF. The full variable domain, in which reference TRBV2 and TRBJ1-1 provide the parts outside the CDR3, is EPEVTQTPSHQVTQMGQEVILRCVPISNHLYFYWYRQILGQKVEFLVSFYNNEISEKSEIFDDQFSVERPDGSNFTLKIRSTKLEDSAMYFCAISYRVNTEAFFGQGTRLTVV.

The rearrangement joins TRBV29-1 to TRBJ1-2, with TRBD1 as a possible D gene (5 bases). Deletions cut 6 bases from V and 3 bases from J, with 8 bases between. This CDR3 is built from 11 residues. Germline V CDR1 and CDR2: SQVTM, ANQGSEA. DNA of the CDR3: TGCAGCGTCAGGGAATACTATGGCTACACCTTC. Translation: CSVREYYGYTF.

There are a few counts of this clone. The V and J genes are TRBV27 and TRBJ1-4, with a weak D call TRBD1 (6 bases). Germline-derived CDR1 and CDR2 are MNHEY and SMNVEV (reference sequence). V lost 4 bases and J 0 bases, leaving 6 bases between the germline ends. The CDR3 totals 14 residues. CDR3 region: CASSWDTTNEKLFF. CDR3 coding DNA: TGTGCCAGCAGTTGGGACACAACTAATGAAAAACTGTTTTTT. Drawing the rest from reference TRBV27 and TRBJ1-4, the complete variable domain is EAQVTQNPRYLITVTGKKLTVTCSQNMNHEYMSWYRQDPGLGLRQIYYSMNVEVTDKGDVPEGYKVSRKEKRNFPLILESPSPNQTSLYFCASSWDTTNEKLFFGSGTQLSVL.

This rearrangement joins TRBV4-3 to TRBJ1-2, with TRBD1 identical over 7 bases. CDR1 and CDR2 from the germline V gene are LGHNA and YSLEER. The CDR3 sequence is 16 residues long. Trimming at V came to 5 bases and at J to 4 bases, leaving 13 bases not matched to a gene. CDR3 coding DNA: TGCGCCAGCAGCAAACGGGACAGCGAATCCTTCTATGGCTACACCTTC. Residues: CASSKRDSESFYGYTF.

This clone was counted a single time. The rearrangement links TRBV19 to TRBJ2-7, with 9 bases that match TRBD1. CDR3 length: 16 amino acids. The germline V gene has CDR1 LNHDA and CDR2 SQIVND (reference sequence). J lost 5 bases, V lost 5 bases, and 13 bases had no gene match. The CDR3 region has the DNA TGTGCCAGTAGTGCTAACACCGGGACAGGGACGGACGAGCAGTACTTC. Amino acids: CASSANTGTGTDEQYF.

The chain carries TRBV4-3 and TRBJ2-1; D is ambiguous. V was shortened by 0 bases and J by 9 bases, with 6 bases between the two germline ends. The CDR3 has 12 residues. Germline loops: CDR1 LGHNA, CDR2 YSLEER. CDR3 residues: CASSQDRGEQFF. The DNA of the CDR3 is TGCGCCAGCAGCCAAGACCGCGGTGAGCAGTTCTTC.

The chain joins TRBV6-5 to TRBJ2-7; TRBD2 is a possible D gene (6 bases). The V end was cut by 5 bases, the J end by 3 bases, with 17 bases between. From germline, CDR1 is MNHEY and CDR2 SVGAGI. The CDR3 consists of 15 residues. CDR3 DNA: TGTGCCAGCAGTCGTCCGGGACGGAGGGTCTACGAGCAGTACTTC. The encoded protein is CASSRPGRRVYEQYF.